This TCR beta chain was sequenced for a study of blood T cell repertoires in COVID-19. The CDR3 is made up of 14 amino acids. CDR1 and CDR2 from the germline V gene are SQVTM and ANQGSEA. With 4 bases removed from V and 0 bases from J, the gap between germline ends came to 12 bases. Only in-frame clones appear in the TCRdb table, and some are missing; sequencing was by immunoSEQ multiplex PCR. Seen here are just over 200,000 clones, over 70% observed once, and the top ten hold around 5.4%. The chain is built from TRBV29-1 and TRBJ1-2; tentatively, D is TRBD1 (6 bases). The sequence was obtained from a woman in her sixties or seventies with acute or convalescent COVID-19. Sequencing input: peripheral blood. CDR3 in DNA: TGCAGCGTTGCCACAGGGATTTCTAACTATGGCTACACCTTC. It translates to CSVATGISNYGYTF.